This T cell receptor (beta chain) came from a study of blood T cell repertoires in COVID-19. The overall study: The analysed material was cDNA or gDNA that came from T cells, B-cell-depleted T cells, or PBMCs.

Sequenced by immunoSEQ multiplex PCR; TCRdb stores in-frame clones only, minus some. The repertoire holds about 240,000 clones, with around 86% as singletons. The V and J ends lost 5 bases and 4 bases respectively, with 11 bases between them. The CDR3 contains 13 residues. CDR1 MGHDK and CDR2 SYGVNS come from the germline V gene. The sequenced sample consisted of PBMCs or T cells enriched from blood (not recorded which). The source of this sequence is a woman aged 40 to 50 with acute COVID-19. The V call is TRBV25-1, the J call TRBJ1-1; D not certain. The CDR3 reads CASSSRGSTEAFF. DNA of the CDR3: TGTGCCAGCAGTAGTAGAGGGAGCACTGAAGCTTTCTTT. Together with reference TRBV25-1 and TRBJ1-1, the CDR3 gives the full variable domain: EADIYQTPRYLVIGTGKKITLECSQTMGHDKMYWYQQDPGMELHLIHYSYGVNSTEKGDLSSESTVSRIRTEHFPLTLESARPSHTSQYLCASSSRGSTEAFFGQGTRLTVV.